Shown below are 19 T cell receptor beta chains from a single sample sequenced in a study of cytomegalovirus exposure and HLA in healthy donors. The study ran its PCR with 60 Vbeta and 13 Jbeta primers. Measured with immunoSEQ multiplex PCR; TCRdb has only the in-frame clones, and not every one. This sample has about 130,000 clones, with approximately 79% found just once. Material: PBMCs. All receptors come from a man between 18 and 29 years old in good health and CMV-seropositive.

The V and J genes are TRBV5-1 and TRBJ2-7; TRBD2 matches 11 bases. Germline V gene lookup returns CDR1 SGHRS and CDR2 YFSETQ. CDR3 length equals 14 residues. V was clipped by 4 bases and J by 7 bases; unmatched bases: 7. The CDR3 DNA reads as TGCGCCAGCAGCCCCGGGACTAGCGGAGGGGAGCAGTACTTC. The encoded protein is CASSPGTSGGEQYF.

The V call is TRBV27, the J call TRBJ2-7, with 10 bases that match TRBD1. Trimming cost V 7 bases and J 4 bases; bases outside gene matches: 13. Germline V gene data show CDR1 as MNHEY and CDR2 as SMNVEV (reference sequence). The CDR3 covers 16 residues. The CDR3 loop reads CASTPDRGTLGYEQYF. DNA of the CDR3: TGTGCCAGCACCCCGGACAGGGGGACCCTTGGGTACGAGCAGTACTTC.

The DNA for the CDR3 is TGCGCCAGCGCCTGGGGAGCGGGAGGGAACTACGAGCAGTACTTC. This encodes CASAWGAGGNYEQYF. The chain uses TRBV4-3 and TRBJ2-7; TRBD2 agrees at 10 bases. J was trimmed by 3 bases and V by 8 bases; bases with no gene match: 10. Germline lookup yields CDR1 LGHNA and CDR2 YSLEER. The CDR3 spans 15 residues.

The chain uses TRBV18 and TRBJ1-5; no clear D. The germline V gene encodes CDR1 KGHSH and CDR2 LQKENI. The CDR3 length is 14 residues. V shed 2 bases and J shed 6 bases, with 11 bases lying between them. The CDR3 DNA sequence: TGTGCCAGCTCACCAAGTAGGGCGGGTCAGCCCCAGCATTTT. It specifies CASSPSRAGQPQHF.

There are a few counts of this clone. J is TRBJ2-3 and V is TRBV6-5; D remains unclear. V was trimmed by 8 bases and J by 2 bases, leaving 11 bases between them. The CDR3 consists of 13 residues. CDR1 and CDR2 (germline): MNHEY, SVGAGI. The CDR3 here is CASQRLLTDTQYF. The CDR3 DNA is TGTGCCAGCCAAAGACTGCTCACAGATACGCAGTATTTT.

This rearrangement joins TRBV5-8 to TRBJ2-4; D not resolved. From germline, CDR1 is SGHTS and CDR2 YDEGEE. This CDR3 region has 14 residues. Trimming left V 5 bases short and J 0 bases short, with 9 bases between. In nucleotides, the CDR3 is TGTGCCAGCAGTCACGTACTAGCCAAAAACATTCAGTACTTC. Protein: CASSHVLAKNIQYF.

The chain couples TRBV6-5 to TRBJ2-1; D is unresolved. In germline, CDR1 is MNHEY, CDR2 SVGAGI. Trimming took 2 bases from V and 6 from J, leaving 14 bases between them. The CDR3 is 15 residues long. Here the CDR3 DNA reads TGTGCCAGCAGTTACCGAGCGCCGACCGCCAATGAGCAGTTCTTC. It yields the protein CASSYRAPTANEQFF.

The gene calls are TRBV5-1 and TRBJ2-1, with D possibly matching TRBD2 (5 bases). The CDR3 is 15 amino acids. CDR1 is SGHRS, CDR2 YFSETQ, per germline. V lost 2 bases and J 2 bases, leaving 11 bases between the germline ends. CDR3 in DNA: TGCGCCAGCAGCTTAGTATCGGGAACCTACAATGAGCAGTTCTTC. This codes for CASSLVSGTYNEQFF.

The chain recombines TRBV2 with TRBJ2-5; TRBD1 aligns across 7 bases. J was trimmed by 3 bases and V by 11 bases; bases with no gene match: 9. Looked up from germline, CDR1 is SNHLY and CDR2 is FYNNEI. This CDR3 is built from 13 residues. CDR3 sequence reads: CAGSRGREETQYF. Here the CDR3 DNA reads TGTGCCGGATCAAGGGGGCGCGAAGAGACCCAGTACTTC. Filled out from reference TRBV2 and TRBJ2-5, the complete variable domain reads EPEVTQTPSHQVTQMGQEVILRCVPISNHLYFYWYRQILGQKVEFLVSFYNNEISEKSEIFDDQFSVERPDGSNFTLKIRSTKLEDSAMYFCAGSRGREETQYFGPGTRLLVL.

The chain carries TRBV9 and TRBJ2-1, with a tentative D call TRBD2 (6 bases). The CDR3 is 18 residues long. Germline lookup yields CDR1 SGDLS and CDR2 YYNGEE. Deletions cut 0 bases from V and 5 bases from J, with 21 bases between. The DNA for the CDR3 is TGTGCCAGCAGCGTAGGGGGACTCGTCACGGTCAAAAACAATGAGCAGTTCTTC. This translates into CASSVGGLVTVKNNEQFF. Full variable domain (missing parts from reference TRBV9 and TRBJ2-1): DSGVTQTPKHLITATGQRVTLRCSPRSGDLSVYWYQQSLDQGLQFLIQYYNGEERAKGNILERFSAQQFPDLHSELNLSSLELGDSALYFCASSVGGLVTVKNNEQFFGPGTRLTVL.

V usage is TRBV7-9 and J usage is TRBJ2-1, with 7 positions matching TRBD2. From germline, CDR1 is SEHNR and CDR2 FQNEAQ (reference sequence). After removal of 3 bases from V and 3 bases from J, the junction contained 11 bases not matched to a gene. The CDR3 spans 17 residues. The CDR3 sequence: CASSFLQAGANYNEQFF. The CDR3 DNA reads TGTGCCAGCAGCTTCCTACAGGCGGGAGCGAACTACAATGAGCAGTTCTTC.

This rearrangement joins TRBV2 to TRBJ1-2, with D possibly TRBD1 on 5 matching bases. The V and J ends lost 4 bases and 0 bases respectively, with 9 bases between them. Germline V gives CDR1 SNHLY, CDR2 FYNNEI. CDR3 size: 14 residues. In DNA, the CDR3 is TGTGCCAGCAGTGGGGCAGGGCCTAACTATGGCTACACCTTC. It is translated as CASSGAGPNYGYTF.

The V gene is TRBV29-1, the J gene TRBJ1-3; maybe TRBD1 (5 bases). The germline V and J ends were trimmed by 7 bases and 1 base, with 11 bases remaining between them. There are 13 residues in the CDR3. Germline V gene sequence: CDR1 SQVTM, CDR2 ANQGSEA. CDR3 sequence: CSAGGGSGNTIYF. CDR3 DNA: TGCAGCGCAGGCGGGGGGTCTGGAAACACCATATATTTT.

This chain links TRBV11-3 with TRBJ2-3; 10 positions match TRBD2. CDR3 length: 15 amino acids. CDR1 is SGHNT, CDR2 YENEEA, per germline. Trimming took 4 bases from V and 2 from J; bases not matched to a gene: 3. Here the CDR3 DNA reads TGTGCCAGCAGCTCGGGACTAGCGCTCACAGATACGCAGTATTTT. It encodes CASSSGLALTDTQYF.

The chain has TRBV9 and TRBJ2-7; 8 nucleotides agree with TRBD1. The germline V gene encodes CDR1 SGDLS and CDR2 YYNGEE. This CDR3 is 13 amino acids long. The trim removed 3 bases at V and 9 bases at J, leaving 8 bases unmatched. The CDR3 DNA is TGTGCCAGCAGCGCGGGACAGGAGGCCGGGCAGTACTTC. Translating it yields CASSAGQEAGQYF. Filled out from reference TRBV9 and TRBJ2-7, the complete variable domain reads DSGVTQTPKHLITATGQRVTLRCSPRSGDLSVYWYQQSLDQGLQFLIQYYNGEERAKGNILERFSAQQFPDLHSELNLSSLELGDSALYFCASSAGQEAGQYFGPGTRLTVT.

The chain is built from TRBV28 and TRBJ1-1; 9 nucleotides align to TRBD1. Germline CDR1 is MDHEN and CDR2 is SYDVKM. Unmatched junction bases numbered 5, after V lost 3 bases and J lost 0 bases. The CDR3 has 16 residues. CDR3 loop: CASSFPGQGMNTEAFF. CDR3 nucleotides: TGTGCCAGCAGTTTCCCGGGACAGGGAATGAACACTGAAGCTTTCTTT. Full variable domain (rest looked up from reference TRBV28 and TRBJ1-1): DVKVTQSSRYLVKRTGEKVFLECVQDMDHENMFWYRQDPGLGLRLIYFSYDVKMKEKGDIPEGYSVSREKKERFSLILESASTNQTSMYLCASSFPGQGMNTEAFFGQGTRLTVV.

The chain couples TRBV5-6 to TRBJ2-7, with D perhaps TRBD2 (5 bases). The length of the CDR3 is 14 residues. The germline CDR1 and CDR2 sequences are SGHDT and YYEEEE. V lost 1 base and J 1 base, leaving 9 bases between the germline ends. The CDR3 reads CASSLYLASYEQYF. In nucleotides, the CDR3 is TGTGCCAGCAGCTTGTATCTAGCTTCCTACGAGCAGTACTTC.

The chain recombines TRBV5-1 with TRBJ2-7; maybe TRBD1 (6 bases). Germline V gives CDR1 SGHRS, CDR2 YFSETQ. V was pared by 3 bases and J by 2 bases, with 18 bases between. The CDR3 has 16 residues. The CDR3 sequence: CASSWTDRPGTYEQYF. DNA for the CDR3: TGCGCCAGCAGCTGGACCGACAGGCCAGGGACCTACGAGCAGTACTTC.

This chain uses TRBV27 with TRBJ2-7; TRBD1 aligns across 7 bases. The germline gives CDR1 MNHEY, CDR2 SMNVEV (reference sequence). The V gene end was trimmed by 6 bases and the J gene end by 3 bases; junction bases not matched to a gene: 5. CDR3 length equals 13 residues. The CDR3 DNA sequence: TGTGCCAGCAGGGGGGACAGACGCTACGAGCAGTACTTC. Translating it yields CASRGDRRYEQYF.